These 11 T cell receptor beta chains came from one sample sequenced in a study of control samples from healthy donors and cancer patients. Sequencing used immunoSEQ multiplex PCR; TCRdb keeps in-frame clones, though not all of them. This table holds 55,000 to 90,000 clones, nearly 85% found once. The sequencing sample was made of blood. These receptors were collected from a man aged 50-60 years in good health.

This rearrangement joins TRBV6-5 to TRBJ1-4, with 8 bases lining up with TRBD1. V was clipped by 6 bases and J by 8 bases; unmatched bases: 8. From germline, CDR1 is MNHEY and CDR2 SVGAGI. CDR3 length equals 14 residues. Here the CDR3 DNA reads TGTGCCAGCAGGGCCGGACAGGGTAACGAAAAACTGTTTTTT. This translates into CASRAGQGNEKLFF.

This chain connects TRBV5-4 to TRBJ2-7; 9 nucleotides agree with TRBD2. The CDR3 is made up of 20 amino acids. V shed 5 bases and J 1 base; nucleotides not matched to a gene: 22. Germline CDR1 reads SGHNT; CDR2 reads YYREEE (reference sequence). Here the CDR3 reads CASSILRGGSLAGSSYEQYF. In DNA, the CDR3 is TGTGCCAGCAGTATACTTCGAGGGGGCAGTCTAGCGGGAAGTTCCTACGAGCAGTACTTC.

This clone was detected only a few times. The chain is built from TRBV30 and TRBJ2-5, with D maybe TRBD2 (5 bases). Looked up from germline, CDR1 is GTSNPN and CDR2 is SVGIG (reference sequence). V gave up 0 bases and J gave up 5 bases, with 10 bases separating them. There are 13 residues in the CDR3. The CDR3 spells CAWSVLQRETQYF. DNA for the CDR3: TGTGCCTGGAGTGTTCTACAGCGGGAGACCCAGTACTTC.

This clone was seen more than once but under ten times. The rearrangement uses TRBV24-1 and TRBJ1-5; 9 bases fit TRBD1. The CDR3 loop spans 15 amino acids. J was trimmed by 6 bases and V by 4 bases; bases with no gene match: 6. The V gene's germline CDR1 is KGHDR and CDR2 SFDVKD. Here the CDR3 reads CATSDTGTGSQPQHF. The CDR3 bases are TGTGCCACCAGTGACACCGGGACAGGGAGTCAGCCCCAGCATTTT.

This sequence joins TRBV9 and TRBJ2-1, with D perhaps given as TRBD1 or TRBD2 (5 bases each). This CDR3 spans 16 amino acids. V was cut by 2 bases and J by 9 bases, with 21 bases left in between. The germline V gene encodes CDR1 SGDLS and CDR2 YYNGEE. CDR3 sequence: CASSVGPGPTPFEQFF. The CDR3 DNA reads as TGTGCCAGCAGCGTTGGACCGGGGCCCACCCCTTTTGAGCAGTTCTTC.

This chain uses TRBV5-4 with TRBJ1-1; 7 bases line up with TRBD1. Per germline, CDR1 SGHNT and CDR2 YYREEE (reference sequence). With V trimmed by 3 bases and J by 1 base, 9 bases remained unmatched. The CDR3 contains 16 residues. The CDR3 spells CASSSGGGYRNTEAFF. The CDR3, as DNA: TGTGCCAGCAGCTCAGGAGGGGGCTATAGGAACACTGAAGCTTTCTTT.

V and J are TRBV14 and TRBJ2-1; 7 positions agree with TRBD2. Germline trimming cut 0 bases from V and 0 bases from J; bases unmatched to any gene: 5. The CDR3 length is 17 residues. Germline V lookup: CDR1 SGHDN, CDR2 FVKESK. The CDR3 loop reads CASSQEIAGRSYNEQFF. The CDR3 DNA reads TGTGCCAGCAGCCAAGAGATAGCGGGCCGCTCCTACAATGAGCAGTTCTTC.

This sequence joins TRBV19 and TRBJ2-2; no reliable D call. CDR3 length: 15 residues. The germline V gene encodes CDR1 LNHDA and CDR2 SQIVND (reference sequence). The V end was cut by 6 bases, the J end by 0 bases, with 11 bases between. The CDR3 here is CASRSPASNTGELFF. The CDR3 DNA sequence: TGTGCCAGTAGATCCCCTGCTTCGAACACCGGGGAGCTGTTTTTT.

The genes are TRBV7-9 and TRBJ1-3; D not resolved. CDR3 length: 16 amino acids. Trimming shortened V by 4 bases and J by 0 bases, and 13 bases separated the two germline ends. Germline V CDR1 and CDR2: SEHNR, FQNEAQ (reference sequence). CDR3 DNA sequence: TGTGCCAGCAGCTCCCAAGCTCCCATCTCTGGAAACACCATATATTTT. Its protein is CASSSQAPISGNTIYF.

The chain recombines TRBV27 with TRBJ2-7, with 13 bases lining up with TRBD2. The CDR3 consists of 15 residues. The junction had 5 bases not matched to a gene; V was cut back by 7 bases and J by 2 bases. The germline gives CDR1 MNHEY, CDR2 SMNVEV (reference sequence). The CDR3 sequence is CASNPTSGRAYEQYF. CDR3 sequence (DNA): TGTGCCAGCAACCCCACTAGCGGGAGGGCCTACGAGCAGTACTTC.

This clone turned up a few times. This rearrangement joins TRBV7-9 to TRBJ2-7; maybe TRBD1 (5 bases). Germline values: CDR1 SEHNR, CDR2 FQNEAQ (reference sequence). The CDR3 consists of 15 residues. V was shortened by 0 bases and J by 4 bases, with 13 bases between the two germline ends. CDR3: CASSLADRQQYEQYF. The CDR3 coding sequence is TGTGCCAGCAGCTTAGCTGACCGACAGCAATACGAGCAGTACTTC.